This paragraph covers one T cell receptor beta chain sequence. Its antigen remains undetermined. Base qualities were left out, and no much larger clone turns up one base away. In Seattle, one collaborating source enrolled patients while the infection was active and tracked those patients longitudinally over the course of disease. Collaborating institutions collected whole blood in K2EDTA tubes following their own protocols. For TCRbeta analysis, collaborators shipped samples as frozen whole blood, isolated PBMCs, or DNA extracted from either of those sample types. The data are from a study of blood T cell repertoires in COVID-19 (dated by TCRdb to 2019 to 2021). For the study in its entirety: The collaborator samples originated in the United States, Italy and Spain and spanned the acute and convalescent phases of COVID-19. Samples were obtained from the ongoing ImmuneRACE study (first 160 participants) and from some 1,300 subjects provided by 6 global collaborators. Where available, HLA class I and class II types were taken from metadata supplied by the sample provider and were not determined by assay-based typing. Sample metadata almost always included a de-identified subject ID, COVID-19 status, age in years and sex. The material from the prospective study consisted of cDNA or gDNA derived from T cells, B-cell-depleted T cells, or PBMCs. A freely available public database, intended as a resource for researchers studying the immune response to SARS-CoV-2, is where the repertoires were released. Deeply sampled blood TCRbeta repertoires from subjects exposed to, actively infected with, or recovered from COVID-19 were included in the dataset. What the authors observed across the whole study: How much clinical and demographic metadata was included differed by source and by participant, and the metadata was provided uncurated.

The immunoSEQ Assay, a bias-controlled multiplex PCR, was used to amplify TCRbeta CDR3 regions from genomic DNA. Per the source publication's procedure: The number of nucleated cells in each sample was estimated by amplification of reference gene primers within the assay. Sequence reads were collapsed and filtered to measure the absolute abundance of every unique TCRbeta CDR3 rearrangement. For each sample, productive Simpson clonality was calculated as the square root of Simpson's diversity index over productive rearrangements. This is the immuneACCESS table as TCRdb keeps it, with only in-frame sequences that have V and J called. A part of the clones is gone; compared with another copy, unresolved V genes explain less than half, and the rest is unexplained. V, J and clone size reflect that table, while D and trimming were determined from the DNA. Within this sample are about 340,000 clones, with 88% of them counted one time only. Together, the top ten hold approximately 7.4% of the sample.

The CDR3 spans 14 residues, from the cysteine through the phenylalanine. Of the read, only the CDR3 DNA is kept; its 42 bases are in frame from base 1. Between the V and J ends, shortened by 6 bases and 2 bases respectively, the junction contains 12 bases. CDR1 and CDR2 are drawn from the germline V gene: SGHTS, YDEGEE. The chain links TRBV5-8 with TRBJ1-3, with no confident D gene call. This TCR derives from a woman aged 65 to 85 with COVID-19, enrolled during active disease. The sequenced sample consisted of peripheral blood. The CDR3 reads CASTLGGTGNTIYF. The nucleotides read TGTGCCAGCACCCTCGGAGGCACTGGAAACACCATATATTTT.